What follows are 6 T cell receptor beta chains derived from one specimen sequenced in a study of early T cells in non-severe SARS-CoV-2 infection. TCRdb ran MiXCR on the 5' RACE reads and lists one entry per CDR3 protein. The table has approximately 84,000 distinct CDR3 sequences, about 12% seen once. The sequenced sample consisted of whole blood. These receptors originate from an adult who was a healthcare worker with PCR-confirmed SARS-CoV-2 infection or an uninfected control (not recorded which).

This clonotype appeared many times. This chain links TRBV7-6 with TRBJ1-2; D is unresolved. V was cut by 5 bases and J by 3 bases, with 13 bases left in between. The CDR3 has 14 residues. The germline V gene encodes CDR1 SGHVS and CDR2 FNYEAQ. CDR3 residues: CASSPGGDYYGYTF. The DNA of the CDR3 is TGTGCCAGCAGCCCCGGCGGAGACTACTATGGCTACACCTTC.

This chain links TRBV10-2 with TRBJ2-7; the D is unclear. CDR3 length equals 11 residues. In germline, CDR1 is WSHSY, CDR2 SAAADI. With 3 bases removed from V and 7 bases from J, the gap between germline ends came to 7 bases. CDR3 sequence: CASSDYGEQYF. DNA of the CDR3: TGCGCCAGCAGTGACTATGGAGAGCAGTACTTC.

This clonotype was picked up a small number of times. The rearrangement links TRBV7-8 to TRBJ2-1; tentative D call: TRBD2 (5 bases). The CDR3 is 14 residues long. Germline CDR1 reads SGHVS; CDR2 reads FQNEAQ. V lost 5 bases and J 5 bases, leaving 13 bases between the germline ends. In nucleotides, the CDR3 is TGTGCCAGCAGCCGGGGTTTAAACGACAATGAGCAGTTCTTC. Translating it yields CASSRGLNDNEQFF.

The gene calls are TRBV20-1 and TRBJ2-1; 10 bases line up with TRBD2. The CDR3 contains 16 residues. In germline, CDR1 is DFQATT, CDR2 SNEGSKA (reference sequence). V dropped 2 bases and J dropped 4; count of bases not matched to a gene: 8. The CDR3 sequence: CSARPIAGGAYNEQFF. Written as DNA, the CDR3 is TGCAGTGCTAGACCGATAGCGGGAGGAGCTTACAATGAGCAGTTCTTC.

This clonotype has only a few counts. The CDR3: CASSQRAPYEQYF. The CDR3, as DNA: TGTGCCAGCAGCCAGAGGGCCCCCTACGAGCAGTACTTC. The chain couples TRBV3-1 to TRBJ2-7; D is possibly TRBD2 (5 bases). This CDR3 comprises 13 residues. The V gene's germline CDR1 is LGHDT and CDR2 YNNKEL (reference sequence). The ends were cut back, 3 bases at V and 2 bases at J, with 8 bases in the middle.

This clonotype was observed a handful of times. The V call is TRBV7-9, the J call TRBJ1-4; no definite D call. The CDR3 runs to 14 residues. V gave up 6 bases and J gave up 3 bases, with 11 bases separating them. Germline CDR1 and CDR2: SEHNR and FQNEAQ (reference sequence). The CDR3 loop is CASSREQANEKLFF. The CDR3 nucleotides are TGTGCCAGCAGTCGGGAGCAAGCTAATGAAAAACTGTTTTTT.